Presented here are 21 T cell receptor beta chains from one specimen sequenced in a study of graft-versus-host responses after intestinal transplantation. Only in-frame clones appear in the TCRdb table, and some are missing; sequencing was by immunoSEQ multiplex PCR. Here the sample spans around 7,700 clones, over 95% being singletons. This specimen was PBMCs, taken 23 days after intestinal transplant. The receptors here all came from a human patient who received an intestinal transplant, so some T cells may come from the graft donor.

V gene TRBV7-8 combines with J gene TRBJ2-5; weak D call: TRBD2 (6 bases). CDR3 size: 16 residues. The germline V and J ends were trimmed by 4 bases and 2 bases, with 17 bases remaining between them. The V gene's germline CDR1 is SGHVS and CDR2 FQNEAQ. The chain's CDR3 is CASSSRKAGGQETQYF. CDR3 nucleotides: TGTGCCAGCAGCTCCCGGAAAGCGGGTGGGCAAGAGACCCAGTACTTC.

The chain carries TRBV2 and TRBJ2-7, with 8 bases matching TRBD1. V lost 4 bases and J lost 3; bases outside the gene matches: 11. This CDR3 has 16 amino acids. Germline assignment: CDR1 SNHLY and CDR2 FYNNEI. CDR3 in DNA: TGTGCCAGCAGTGGACGCCTGGACAGGGCAAACTACGAGCAGTACTTC. It specifies CASSGRLDRANYEQYF.

The chain has TRBV28 and TRBJ2-7; 10 bases are shared with TRBD2. V dropped 5 bases and J dropped 5; count of bases not matched to a gene: 9. The CDR3 totals 15 residues. Germline-derived CDR1 and CDR2 are MDHEN and SYDVKM. This CDR3 is CASSPIAGGMDEQYF. CDR3 bases: TGTGCCAGCAGTCCGATAGCGGGAGGTATGGACGAGCAGTACTTC.

The chain employs TRBV5-1 and TRBJ2-5; possible D gene TRBD2, 6 bases. The CDR3 extends over 14 amino acids. Between the trimmed V and J ends, which lost 3 bases and 5 bases, there was a span of 14 bases. Per germline, CDR1 SGHRS and CDR2 YFSETQ. CDR3 sequence (DNA): TGCGCCAGCAGCTCACGGGGGACGGATGAGACCCAGTACTTC. Translation: CASSSRGTDETQYF.

The chain links TRBV19 to TRBJ2-7; 7 positions agree with TRBD2. V shed 3 bases and J 5 bases; nucleotides not matched to a gene: 10. The CDR3 contains 15 residues. CDR1 and CDR2 from the germline V gene are LNHDA and SQIVND (reference sequence). The CDR3 reads CASSIGGRGPNEQYF. CDR3 in DNA: TGTGCCAGTAGTATCGGCGGGAGAGGCCCAAACGAGCAGTACTTC.

The V gene is TRBV5-1, the J gene TRBJ2-7; D gene unclear. The germline V gene has CDR1 SGHRS and CDR2 YFSETQ. CDR3 length equals 14 residues. V was clipped by 0 bases and J by 4 bases, with 11 bases between them. The CDR3 DNA is TGCGCCAGCAGCTTGGCATCCTCCCGTTACGAGCAGTACTTC. Protein: CASSLASSRYEQYF.

The chain uses TRBV7-3 and TRBJ2-3; D is perhaps TRBD1 or TRBD2 (5 bases each). Germline CDR1 is SGHTA and CDR2 is FQGTGA. The CDR3 sequence is 14 residues long. V lost 1 base and J lost 0, with 5 bases in between. CDR3 in amino acids: CASSLRGSTDTQYF. For the CDR3, the DNA is TGTGCCAGCAGCTTAAGGGGGAGCACAGATACGCAGTATTTT.

In this sample, this clone turned up once. This sequence joins TRBV6-6 and TRBJ1-1; D gene uncertain. The germline gives CDR1 MNHNY, CDR2 SVGAGI (reference sequence). The V end was cut by 6 bases, the J end by 4 bases, with 12 bases between. This CDR3 region has 13 residues. The CDR3 DNA sequence: TGTGCCAGCAGGCCACCGGGAGGCACTGAAGCTTTCTTT. Its protein product is CASRPPGGTEAFF.

J is TRBJ1-2 and V is TRBV13; TRBD1 aligns across 8 bases. CDR1 is PRHDT and CDR2 is FYEKMQ in the germline V gene (reference sequence). CDR3 length: 14 amino acids. The J segment lost 5 bases and the V segment lost 5 bases, leaving 7 bases of the junction unmatched. Here the CDR3 reads CASSDEGQAYGYTF. CDR3 sequence (DNA): TGTGCCAGCAGCGATGAGGGACAGGCTTATGGCTACACCTTC.

The chain is built from TRBV5-6 and TRBJ2-7; D is perhaps TRBD2 (7 bases). The CDR3 totals 16 residues. The V end lost 4 bases, the J end lost 3 bases, and 20 bases lay between the germline ends. Germline V gene data show CDR1 as SGHDT and CDR2 as YYEEEE. DNA for the CDR3: TGTGCCAGCAGCCCCGTTGGAGGGGGAGGGGACTACGAGCAGTACTTC. Amino acid sequence: CASSPVGGGGDYEQYF.

In regard to this clone: The junction shows a germline mismatch at one end, possibly a read error. This chain links TRBV7-8 with TRBJ2-5; D perhaps matches TRBD2 (6 bases). TRBJ2-7 matches the DNA end more closely, so the J call is doubtful. Germline CDR1 and CDR2: SGHVS and FQNEAQ. The CDR3 is 17 residues long. As DNA, the CDR3 is TGTGCCAGCAGTTTAGGGATAGACGGGAGCAAAGGGTACGAGCAGTACTTC. This encodes CASSLGIDGSKGYEQYF.

This clone was detected only once. The gene calls are TRBV5-1 and TRBJ1-1, with D hard to call. The CDR3 has 14 residues. The germline V gene has CDR1 SGHRS and CDR2 YFSETQ. V lost 0 bases to trimming and J lost 10 bases, with 16 bases between them. DNA for the CDR3: TGCGCCAGCAGCTTGGCCTTGGGCAACAAGGGAGCTTTCTTT. It yields the protein CASSLALGNKGAFF.

V usage is TRBV5-5 and J usage is TRBJ2-7; weak D call: TRBD1 (6 bases). The CDR3 covers 15 residues. V was clipped by 4 bases and J by 4 bases, with 18 bases between them. Germline CDR1 reads SGHKS; CDR2 reads YYEKEE (reference sequence). The CDR3 region has the DNA TGTGCCAGCAGCCCTTTCCAGGGGAGTCCATACGAGCAGTACTTC. Translating it yields CASSPFQGSPYEQYF. The variable domain in full, with the rest retrieved from reference TRBV5-5 and TRBJ2-7, is DAGVTQSPTHLIKTRGQQVTLRCSPISGHKSVSWYQQVLGQGPQFIFQYYEKEERGRGNFPDRFSARQFPNYSSELNVNALLLGDSALYLCASSPFQGSPYEQYFGPGTRLTVT.

The rearrangement links TRBV27 to TRBJ2-7; no definite D call. Germline assignment: CDR1 MNHEY and CDR2 SMNVEV (reference sequence). V lost 2 bases to trimming and J lost 3 bases, with 8 bases between them. This CDR3 spans 13 amino acids. CDR3 amino acids: CASSLGQNYEQYF. The CDR3 nucleotides are TGTGCCAGCAGTTTAGGGCAGAACTACGAGCAGTACTTC.

The chain combines TRBV29-1 with TRBJ2-7; the D is unclear. CDR1 is SQVTM, CDR2 ANQGSEA, per germline. Deletions cut 6 bases from V and 2 bases from J, with 14 bases between. The CDR3 runs 13 residues. CDR3 region: CSVQVLYPYEQYF. CDR3 nucleotides: TGCAGCGTCCAAGTCCTATACCCCTACGAGCAGTACTTC.

The chain employs TRBV7-9 and TRBJ1-1, with D perhaps TRBD1 (5 bases). Deletions cut 4 bases from V and 2 bases from J, with 17 bases between. The CDR3 covers 16 residues. CDR1 and CDR2 (germline): SEHNR, FQNEAQ (reference sequence). The CDR3: CASSSSKAGLNTEAFF. The CDR3 DNA sequence: TGTGCCAGCAGCTCCTCCAAGGCAGGGCTAAACACTGAAGCTTTCTTT.

The rearrangement uses TRBV19 and TRBJ2-7; 7 bases fit TRBD1. The CDR3 runs to 24 residues. Germline V gene sequence: CDR1 LNHDA, CDR2 SQIVND (reference sequence). V gave up 6 bases and J gave up 0 bases; unmatched junction bases: 35. CDR3 in DNA: TGTGCCAGTAGGGGAAGGGTGCTGACAGGGATCGCGGCGTGGCCCCAAGGTGGCTCCTACGAGCAGTACTTC. Amino acids: CASRGRVLTGIAAWPQGGSYEQYF. Drawing the rest from reference TRBV19 and TRBJ2-7, the complete variable domain is DGGITQSPKYLFRKEGQNVTLSCEQNLNHDAMYWYRQDPGQGLRLIYYSQIVNDFQKGDIAEGYSVSREKKESFPLTVTSAQKNPTAFYLCASRGRVLTGIAAWPQGGSYEQYFGPGTRLTVT.

V usage is TRBV2 and J usage is TRBJ2-4; D uncertain. Looked up from germline, CDR1 is SNHLY and CDR2 is FYNNEI. The CDR3 has 13 residues. Trimming pared 5 bases from V and 6 bases from J, leaving 11 bases between. The DNA of the CDR3 is TGTGCCAGCAGTCCTGACCTAGTAAACATTCAGTACTTC. Protein sequence: CASSPDLVNIQYF.

This rearrangement joins TRBV4-1 to TRBJ2-1; no firm D call. V shed 1 base and J shed 5 bases, with 6 bases lying between them. Germline V gives CDR1 MGHRA, CDR2 YSYEKL. The CDR3 is 13 residues long. CDR3 sequence: CASSQVSDNEQFF. DNA for the CDR3: TGCGCCAGCAGCCAAGTATCCGACAATGAGCAGTTCTTC.

The chain has TRBV6-5 and TRBJ2-7; the D is unclear. Trimming stripped 0 bases from V and 2 bases from J, with 14 bases between. Germline loops: CDR1 MNHEY, CDR2 SVGAGI. The CDR3 loop spans 16 amino acids. The CDR3 is CASSYSDGPTAYEQYF. The CDR3 coding sequence is TGTGCCAGCAGTTACTCCGACGGACCGACGGCCTACGAGCAGTACTTC.

V is TRBV27 and J is TRBJ2-1, with TRBD2 matching 8 bases. This CDR3 is 16 amino acids long. Trimming took 3 bases from V and 3 from J; bases not matched to a gene: 7. Germline values: CDR1 MNHEY, CDR2 SMNVEV (reference sequence). The CDR3 loop reads CASSLSGGYIYNEQFF. For the CDR3, the DNA is TGTGCCAGCAGTTTGAGCGGGGGTTACATCTACAATGAGCAGTTCTTC.